This T cell receptor beta chain comes out of a study of T cell repertoires in cytomegalovirus infection. This clonotype was counted many times. TCRdb re-called the reads with MiXCR, one entry per CDR3 protein. The sample shows roughly 230,000 distinct CDR3 sequences, around 6.4% of them seen only once. The sequence derives from a human donor in good health (CMV status not recorded). Some clones in this sample may be carry-over from other donors' samples. Specimen: PBMCs.

This CDR3 reads CSASSAGTSGANVLTF. CDR3 bases: TGCAGTGCTAGTAGCGCCGGGACCTCTGGGGCCAACGTCCTGACTTTC. The V gene is TRBV20-1, the J gene TRBJ2-6; D could derive from TRBD1 or TRBD2 (5 bases each). There are 16 residues in the CDR3. CDR1 and CDR2 (germline): DFQATT, SNEGSKA (reference sequence). Trimming left V 3 bases short and J 0 bases short, with 12 bases between.